This T cell receptor (beta chain) stems from a study of T cell clones after liver transplantation. Study at large: Samples came from ITN030ST, which attempted immunosuppression withdrawal within 2 years of liver transplantation. Apart from three HCV-positive recipients, transplants were for non-autoimmune, non-viral reasons. Overall study results and limits: Post-transplant, graft-donor-reactive CD4 TCRbeta sequences in blood dropped significantly in most of the 8 subjects. Small, mixed patient groups and varying post-transplant times limit these conclusions.

Clones were sequenced by immunoSEQ multiplex PCR, and TCRdb holds only the in-frame ones, with some missing. The sample yields about 75,000 clones, 84% seen once. A note on this clone: What it binds is unknown.

Germline V gene lookup returns CDR1 MNHNY and CDR2 SVGAGI (reference sequence). The V and J ends lost 8 bases and 8 bases respectively, with 17 bases between them. This CDR3 is built from 13 residues. The TCR originated in a human patient who received a liver transplant. Some T cells may be supplied by the graft donor. The material was CD4+ T cells from blood, obtained roughly 50 months after liver transplant. The chain recombines TRBV6-6 with TRBJ2-3; TRBD1 or TRBD2 may be the D gene (5 bases each). For the CDR3, the DNA is TGTGCCAGCGGGACCAACATGGTAGGTACGCAGTATTTT. Its translation: CASGTNMVGTQYF.